The 7 T cell receptor beta chains below all came from one sample that was sequenced in a study of T cell responses to AZD1222 COVID-19 vaccine. This table comes from immunoSEQ multiplex PCR, and its TCRdb copy is limited to in-frame clones, with some not included. The sample holds around 140,000 clones, more than 90% seen once. Sequencing used peripheral blood, obtained on day 0 of AZD1222 vaccination. The receptors here all came from an adult in good health.

A single count supports this clone. One end of the junction is discordant with germline, which a read error may explain. The V and J genes are TRBV9 and TRBJ1-6; the D gene is possibly TRBD1 (5 bases). This CDR3 contains 16 residues. Germline V gene lookup returns CDR1 SGDLS and CDR2 YYNGEE. The CDR3 here is CASSVFRDSHNSPLHF. The CDR3 bases are TGTGCCAGCAGCGTGTTCCGGGACTCCCATAATTCACCCCTCCACTTT.

V gene TRBV5-6 combines with J gene TRBJ1-1; D not certain. The CDR3 length is 16 residues. Germline-derived CDR1 and CDR2 are SGHDT and YYEEEE. Trimming left V 4 bases short and J 0 bases short, with 16 bases between. The CDR3 nucleotides are TGTGCCAGCAGCCCCAACGCGGGAGCACTGAACACTGAAGCTTTCTTT. This translates into CASSPNAGALNTEAFF.

The chain combines TRBV4-3 with TRBJ2-7; D call uncertain. The V end was cut by 0 bases, the J end by 5 bases, with 14 bases between. The CDR3 runs 15 residues. Germline CDR1 is LGHNA and CDR2 is YSLEER. CDR3 sequence: CASSQDTRGPHEQYF. The CDR3 bases are TGCGCCAGCAGCCAAGATACGAGAGGACCCCACGAGCAGTACTTC.

CDR3 in DNA: TGTGCCTGGAGTTCGACAGGGGGCGCCTATGGCTACACCTTC. Encoded protein: CAWSSTGGAYGYTF. The chain is built from TRBV30 and TRBJ1-2, with TRBD1 matching 10 bases. The J segment lost 4 bases and the V segment lost 2 bases, leaving 4 bases of the junction unmatched. The CDR3 consists of 14 residues. The germline CDR1 and CDR2 sequences are GTSNPN and SVGIG (reference sequence).

V is TRBV7-8 and J is TRBJ2-7, with 9 bases that match TRBD1. The CDR3 loop spans 14 amino acids. Germline V gene lookup returns CDR1 SGHVS and CDR2 FQNEAQ. The V segment lost 5 bases and the J segment 4 bases; nucleotides outside the gene matches: 6. The CDR3 here is CASSVDRGGYEQYF. The DNA for the CDR3 is TGTGCCAGCAGCGTGGACAGGGGCGGGTACGAGCAGTACTTC. The full variable domain, its missing parts supplied by reference TRBV7-8 and TRBJ2-7, is GAGVSQSPRYKVAKRGQDVALRCDPISGHVSLFWYQQALGQGPEFLTYFQNEAQLDKSGLPSDRFFAERPEGSVSTLKIQRTQQEDSAVYLCASSVDRGGYEQYFGPGTRLTVT.

The chain joins TRBV5-1 to TRBJ2-2, with TRBD2 matching 7 bases. The trim removed 0 bases at V and 0 bases at J, leaving 2 bases unmatched. The CDR3 length is 16 residues. Germline V gene lookup returns CDR1 SGHRS and CDR2 YFSETQ. The CDR3 spells CASSLDRGANTGELFF. CDR3 DNA sequence: TGCGCCAGCAGCTTGGATCGGGGGGCGAACACCGGGGAGCTGTTTTTT. Looking up the rest from reference TRBV5-1 and TRBJ2-2 gives the full variable domain: KAGVTQTPRYLIKTRGQQVTLSCSPISGHRSVSWYQQTPGQGLQFLFEYFSETQRNKGNFPGRFSGRQFSNSRSEMNVSTLELGDSALYLCASSLDRGANTGELFFGEGSRLTVL.

This clone has just a few counts. The chain has TRBV21-1 and TRBJ2-7; the D call in the table, TRBD1, was not verified against the DNA. TRBV21-1 counts as a pseudogene. This CDR3 comprises 13 residues. CDR3 protein: CASSKGPRYEQYF. The CDR3 coding sequence is TGTGCCAGCAGCAAGGGGCCTCGATACGAGCAGTACTTC.